Listed here are 22 T cell receptor beta chains from one sample, sequenced in a study of Tregs in tolerant kidney transplant recipients. The assay was immunoSEQ multiplex PCR, and TCRdb's table has in-frame clones only and misses some. The repertoire holds 92,000 or so clones, over 85% seen once, with 4.7% in the top ten. The source material was CD8+ T cells from blood. These receptors were obtained from a human donor in good health.

The rearrangement joins TRBV6-1 to TRBJ2-7; a possible D gene is TRBD1 (5 bases). This CDR3 is built from 14 residues. The V end was cut by 4 bases, the J end by 0 bases, with 10 bases between. Germline assignment: CDR1 MNHNS and CDR2 SASEGT. CDR3 amino acids: CASSGRGNSYEQYF. The DNA for the CDR3 is TGTGCCAGCAGTGGTAGGGGAAACTCCTACGAGCAGTACTTC.

The rearrangement uses TRBV7-8 and TRBJ2-7, with D perhaps TRBD1 (6 bases). The germline V and J ends were trimmed by 4 bases and 0 bases, with 16 bases remaining between them. CDR1 is SGHVS, CDR2 FQNEAQ, per germline. The CDR3 loop spans 16 amino acids. This CDR3 is CASSSWADRISYEQYF. The CDR3 coding sequence is TGTGCCAGCAGCTCATGGGCGGACAGAATCTCCTACGAGCAGTACTTC.

The V gene is TRBV5-6, the J gene TRBJ1-5; TRBD1 aligns across 8 bases. This CDR3 is 15 amino acids long. Trimming cost V 3 bases and J 3 bases; bases outside gene matches: 5. CDR1 SGHDT and CDR2 YYEEEE come from the germline V gene. This CDR3 reads CASSWGTGHNQPQHF. The CDR3 DNA reads TGTGCCAGCAGCTGGGGGACAGGCCACAATCAGCCCCAGCATTTT. Full variable domain (rest looked up from reference TRBV5-6 and TRBJ1-5): DAGVTQSPTHLIKTRGQQVTLRCSPKSGHDTVSWYQQALGQGPQFIFQYYEEEERQRGNFPDRFSGHQFPNYSSELNVNALLLGDSALYLCASSWGTGHNQPQHFGDGTRLSIL.

This chain joins TRBV5-6 and TRBJ2-7; the D gene could be TRBD1 or TRBD2 (6 bases each). There are 14 residues in the CDR3. Germline V gene sequence: CDR1 SGHDT, CDR2 YYEEEE. Trimming left V 4 bases short and J 4 bases short, with 15 bases between. The CDR3 DNA follows: TGTGCCAGCAGCCTAGGGGGGTTGGGTTACGAGCAGTACTTC. Translating gives CASSLGGLGYEQYF. The variable domain in full, completed from reference TRBV5-6 and TRBJ2-7, reads DAGVTQSPTHLIKTRGQQVTLRCSPKSGHDTVSWYQQALGQGPQFIFQYYEEEERQRGNFPDRFSGHQFPNYSSELNVNALLLGDSALYLCASSLGGLGYEQYFGPGTRLTVT.

The genes are TRBV7-9 and TRBJ2-7; 7 nucleotides match TRBD1. This CDR3 contains 16 residues. With V trimmed by 5 bases and J by 2 bases, 12 bases remained unmatched. CDR1 and CDR2 (germline): SEHNR, FQNEAQ (reference sequence). CDR3 sequence reads: CASSDPGTEPAYEQYF. DNA of the CDR3: TGTGCCAGCAGCGACCCCGGGACAGAGCCTGCCTACGAGCAGTACTTC.

This chain joins TRBV9 and TRBJ2-1; D not certain. This CDR3 has 13 residues. CDR1 and CDR2 from the germline V gene are SGDLS and YYNGEE. The V gene lost 0 bases and the J gene lost 9 bases, with 10 bases spanning the gap. CDR3 nucleotides: TGTGCCAGCAGCGTAGGGAGAGGCGGTGAGCAGTTCTTC. As protein: CASSVGRGGEQFF.

The V call is TRBV4-1, the J call TRBJ2-3; TRBD2 might be the D (6 bases). The germline V and J ends were trimmed by 2 bases and 4 bases, with 13 bases remaining between them. Germline loops: CDR1 MGHRA, CDR2 YSYEKL. This CDR3 has 15 residues. The CDR3 sequence: CASSQPFREPDTQYF. The CDR3 nucleotides are TGCGCCAGCAGCCAACCGTTTCGGGAGCCAGATACGCAGTATTTT.

This clone was observed once. This sequence joins TRBV27 and TRBJ1-2, with TRBD1 identical over 7 bases. CDR1 and CDR2 from the germline V gene are MNHEY and SMNVEV (reference sequence). Trimming cost V 5 bases and J 7 bases; bases outside gene matches: 1. CDR3 size: 11 residues. CDR3: CASSQGGGYTF. The CDR3 nucleotides read TGTGCCAGCAGTCAGGGGGGTGGCTACACCTTC.

V gene TRBV4-1 combines with J gene TRBJ2-3, with D uncertain. Germline CDR1 reads MGHRA; CDR2 reads YSYEKL. The ends were cut back, 2 bases at V and 4 bases at J, with 7 bases in the middle. This CDR3 is 13 amino acids long. CDR3 amino acids: CASSQIVSDTQYF. CDR3 sequence (DNA): TGCGCCAGCAGCCAAATTGTCTCAGATACGCAGTATTTT.

The chain combines TRBV27 with TRBJ2-2, with 7 positions matching TRBD1. The junction had 8 bases not matched to a gene; V was cut back by 5 bases and J by 5 bases. Per the germline V gene, CDR1 is MNHEY and CDR2 is SMNVEV (reference sequence). This CDR3 has 15 residues. In DNA form, the CDR3 reads TGTGCCAGCAGTCCAGGGACAGACCCTACCGGGGAGCTGTTTTTT. Its translation: CASSPGTDPTGELFF.

This clone was detected ten times or more. The chain employs TRBV6-5 and TRBJ2-7; perhaps TRBD2 as D (5 bases). CDR1 and CDR2 from the germline V gene are MNHEY and SVGAGI. The CDR3 consists of 14 residues. Trimming left V 7 bases short and J 0 bases short, with 13 bases between. This chain's CDR3 is CASNQRESSYEQYF. The DNA for the CDR3 is TGTGCCAGCAACCAGAGGGAGAGCTCCTACGAGCAGTACTTC.

The V and J genes are TRBV5-6 and TRBJ1-3, with 10 bases matching TRBD1. Trimming removed 3 bases from V and 3 bases from J; junction bases left unmatched: 3. The CDR3 has 15 amino acids. Per the germline V gene, CDR1 is SGHDT and CDR2 is YYEEEE. CDR3 loop: CASSWGTGVGNTIYF. DNA of the CDR3: TGTGCCAGCAGCTGGGGGACAGGGGTTGGAAACACCATATATTTT.

The rearrangement joins TRBV4-1 to TRBJ2-1; 9 nucleotides match TRBD2. Trimming cost V 7 bases and J 4 bases; bases outside gene matches: 17. The CDR3 is 18 residues long. Germline CDR1 MGHRA, CDR2 YSYEKL. CDR3 sequence reads: CASKLREAGGPYYNEQFF. CDR3 nucleotides: TGCGCCAGCAAACTCCGGGAGGCGGGGGGGCCGTATTACAATGAGCAGTTCTTC.

V usage is TRBV7-9 and J usage is TRBJ2-7, with D possibly being TRBD2 (6 bases). This CDR3 is 14 amino acids long. Trimming removed 5 bases at V and 4 bases at J, with 15 bases between. Germline CDR1 is SEHNR and CDR2 is FQNEAQ (reference sequence). CDR3 DNA sequence: TGTGCCAGCAGCCGGTCGGAGGGTATATACGAGCAGTACTTC. Its protein is CASSRSEGIYEQYF. The complete variable domain, with remaining parts taken from reference TRBV7-9 and TRBJ2-7, reads DTGVSQNPRHKITKRGQNVTFRCDPISEHNRLYWYRQTLGQGPEFLTYFQNEAQLEKSRLLSDRFSAERPKGSFSTLEIQRTEQGDSAMYLCASSRSEGIYEQYFGPGTRLTVT.

The chain links TRBV21-1 to TRBJ2-7; TRBD2 reflects the table's D call only, with no check against the DNA. TRBV21-1 is a pseudogene. The CDR3 length is 15 residues. CDR3 in amino acids: CASSNPSGSRNEQYF. The DNA of the CDR3 is TGTGCCAGCAGCAATCCCAGCGGGAGCCGGAACGAGCAGTACTTC.

The V gene is TRBV2, the J gene TRBJ1-2, with 8 bases lining up with TRBD1. CDR3 length: 17 residues. Trimming removed 0 bases from V and 9 bases from J; junction bases left unmatched: 15. The germline V gene has CDR1 SNHLY and CDR2 FYNNEI. The DNA of the CDR3 is TGTGCCAGCAGTGAAGCACTATTGACGGGACAGGATCTTCGCTACACCTTC. It translates to CASSEALLTGQDLRYTF.

The chain links TRBV13 to TRBJ2-1; D uncertain. Trimming removed 2 bases at V and 4 bases at J, with 6 bases between. Germline-derived CDR1 and CDR2 are PRHDT and FYEKMQ (reference sequence). The CDR3 has 13 amino acids. The CDR3 bases are TGTGCCAGCAGCTTATCCGGATACAATGAGCAGTTCTTC. It yields the protein CASSLSGYNEQFF.

This chain links TRBV27 with TRBJ2-1; D unresolved. The length of the CDR3 is 11 residues. Germline V CDR1 and CDR2: MNHEY, SMNVEV (reference sequence). The V end lost 3 bases, the J end lost 10 bases, and 7 bases lay between the germline ends. CDR3 sequence: CASSFGPEQFF. CDR3 nucleotides: TGTGCCAGCAGTTTCGGGCCCGAGCAGTTCTTC.

The gene calls are TRBV18 and TRBJ1-4; D is possibly TRBD1 (5 bases). The CDR3 runs to 14 residues. V was cut by 3 bases and J by 8 bases, with 13 bases left in between. Germline CDR1 is KGHSH and CDR2 is LQKENI. The CDR3 DNA reads TGTGCCAGCTCACCTAGCAGAGGGGAGGAAAAACTGTTTTTT. Protein sequence: CASSPSRGEEKLFF.

This clone was seen once. This chain links TRBV2 with TRBJ1-3; the D is unclear. The CDR3 is 15 amino acids. The ends were cut back, 7 bases at V and 9 bases at J, with 22 bases in the middle. Germline values: CDR1 SNHLY, CDR2 FYNNEI. The CDR3 DNA reads as TGTGCCAGCATTATTAAGGACGACCCCCGCGCCACCATATATTTT. The encoded protein is CASIIKDDPRATIYF.

This clone was counted a single time. The V call is TRBV29-1, the J call TRBJ2-1; TRBD2 is a possible D gene (5 bases). This CDR3 contains 15 residues. The germline V gene has CDR1 SQVTM and CDR2 ANQGSEA. V was trimmed by 0 bases and J by 2 bases, leaving 11 bases between them. The CDR3, as DNA: TGCAGCGTTGAAGATCGAGGGTCAGCCTACAATGAGCAGTTCTTC. It codes for CSVEDRGSAYNEQFF.

This chain joins TRBV4-1 and TRBJ2-2; 12 nucleotides match TRBD1. V was clipped by 8 bases and J by 6 bases; unmatched bases: 16. Germline V gene data show CDR1 as MGHRA and CDR2 as YSYEKL. The CDR3 length is 18 residues. This CDR3 reads CASGDRGLGYPSAGELFF. The CDR3 nucleotides read TGCGCCAGCGGGGACAGGGGGCTGGGCTATCCATCCGCCGGGGAGCTGTTTTTT.